Listed below are T cell receptor beta chains from one sample, sequenced in a study of T cell responses to AZD1222 COVID-19 vaccine. Clones were sequenced by immunoSEQ multiplex PCR, and TCRdb holds only the in-frame ones, with some missing. The sample yields 90,000 to 120,000 clones, about 89% seen once. The material sequenced was peripheral blood, taken 28 days after the second dose of the MenACWY control vaccine. The receptors come from an adult who received the MenACWY meningococcal vaccine as a control. The CDR3 runs from the conserved cysteine through the conserved F or W. D genes are given only for firm matches. Expanded clones get a size class; other rows say once, few or many, or leave the size out.

d_call	v_call	clone_size	j_call	cdr3_nt	cdr3_aa
NA	TRBV7-2	NA	TRBJ1-1	TGTGCCAGCAGCTTGGCCCCCGGGACACCGAACACTGAAGCTTTCTTT	CASSLAPGTPNTEAFF
TRBD1	TRBV4-1	NA	TRBJ2-7	TGCGCCAGCAGCCAAGAGACAGGGTTGAGCTCCTACGAGCAGTACTTC	CASSQETGLSSYEQYF
NA	TRBV5-1	NA	TRBJ1-2	TGCGCCAGCAGCTTGGGGACCGGGACGGCCTGGGGGGGCTACACCTTC	CASSLGTGTAWGGYTF
NA	TRBV21-1	NA	TRBJ2-5	TGTGCCAGCAGCCTCTCAGGCCCCCGGGGGACCCCGAAAGAGACCCAGTACTTC	CASSLSGPRGTPKETQYF
NA	TRBV4-3	NA	TRBJ2-7	TGCGCCAGCAGCCAAGATCGCGTAGGACACTACGAGCAGTACTTC	CASSQDRVGHYEQYF
TRBD1	TRBV7-6	NA	TRBJ2-1	TGTGCCAGCAGCTTTTCCCCCGACAGGGACAATGAGCAGTTCTTC	CASSFSPDRDNEQFF
NA	TRBV4-3	NA	TRBJ1-1	TGCGCCAGCAGCCAAGTTGAGGGCGACACTGAAGCTTTCTTT	CASSQVEGDTEAFF
TRBD1	TRBV10-2	NA	TRBJ1-2	TGCGCCAGCAGTGATCACAACAGGGGAAACTATGGCTACACCTTC	CASSDHNRGNYGYTF
TRBD2	TRBV7-9	NA	TRBJ2-7	TGTGCCAGCACCAAGACTAGCGGGGGGGACAACGAGCAGTACTTC	CASTKTSGGDNEQYF
TRBD2	TRBV7-2	few	TRBJ2-7	TGTGCCAGCAGCCCCAGACTAGCGGGTCAGGAGCAGTACTTC	CASSPRLAGQEQYF
TRBD2	TRBV30	NA	TRBJ2-7	TGTGCCTGGAGTGTACAGGAGCGGGGTGAGCAGTACTTC	CAWSVQERGEQYF
TRBD2	TRBV6-5	NA	TRBJ2-1	TGTGCCATCTCACCGTGGGGGGGGAGTAGCAATGAGCAGTTCTTC	CAISPWGGSSNEQFF
TRBD1	TRBV28	NA	TRBJ2-7	TGTGCCAGCCGCTCCGGGACAGGGGTCCACGAGCAGTACTTC	CASRSGTGVHEQYF
TRBD2	TRBV24-1	few	TRBJ2-2	TGTGCCACCAGTGATCAGCGGGGGCCCCCCGGGGAGCTGTTTTTT	CATSDQRGPPGELFF
TRBD1	TRBV10-3	NA	TRBJ1-2	TGTGCCATCAGACCATCGCGAGGACAGGGGCCTGCCCTCTATGGCTACACCTTC	CAIRPSRGQGPALYGYTF
NA	TRBV6-5	NA	TRBJ2-7	TGTGCCAGCAGTCGTACAAGATACGAGCAGTACTTC	CASSRTRYEQYF
TRBD1	TRBV7-2	NA	TRBJ1-2	TGTGCCAGCAGCCGGGACAGGGGTGATGGCTACACCTTC	CASSRDRGDGYTF
NA	TRBV4-3	NA	TRBJ2-2	TGCGCCAGCAGCCAAATGGGAACCGGGGAGCTGTTTTTT	CASSQMGTGELFF
TRBD1	TRBV11-2	NA	TRBJ1-1	TGTGCCAGCAGCCTGGGACAGGTAAACACTGAAGCTTTCTTT	CASSLGQVNTEAFF
NA	TRBV6-1	NA	TRBJ1-5	TGTGCCAGCAGTGAACACCGGGCCAAGCCCCAGCATTTT	CASSEHRAKPQHF
TRBD1	TRBV5-4	NA	TRBJ2-4	TGTGCCAGCAGGCCCGGGACAGGGATAAACATTCAGTACTTC	CASRPGTGINIQYF
TRBD2	TRBV5-1	few	TRBJ2-5	TGCGCCAGCAGCTTGATTAGCGGGGTGACCCAAGAGACCCAGTACTTC	CASSLISGVTQETQYF